This T cell receptor (beta chain) appears in the sequencing data of a study of Graves' ophthalmopathy and Graves' hyperthyroidism. Researchers took RNA transcripts and amplified TCR beta CDR3 regions from them. HTBI primers were employed in first-round RT-PCR, then a second-round multiplex PCR followed. Via MiXCR, TCRdb re-called the multiplex PCR reads, giving one row per CDR3 protein. The data show under 350,000 distinct CDR3 sequences, around a sixth seen once. This clonotype was seen ten or more times. V was shortened by 1 base and J by 5 bases, with 11 bases between the two germline ends. The CDR3 sequence is 15 residues long. Germline-derived CDR1 and CDR2 are SNHLY and FYNNEI. Other autoimmune disease, uncontrolled infection, pregnancy and lactation led to exclusion.

The specimen sequenced was peripheral blood. This clonotype was obtained from an adult man with Graves' ophthalmopathy. The chain has TRBV2 and TRBJ2-2, with D perhaps TRBD1 (5 bases). The DNA of the CDR3 is TGTGCCAGCAGTGAAGGCAGGGTCGGAACCGGGGAGCTGTTTTTT. It encodes CASSEGRVGTGELFF. Full variable domain (rest looked up from reference TRBV2 and TRBJ2-2): EPEVTQTPSHQVTQMGQEVILRCVPISNHLYFYWYRQILGQKVEFLVSFYNNEISEKSEIFDDQFSVERPDGSNFTLKIRSTKLEDSAMYFCASSEGRVGTGELFFGEGSRLTVL.